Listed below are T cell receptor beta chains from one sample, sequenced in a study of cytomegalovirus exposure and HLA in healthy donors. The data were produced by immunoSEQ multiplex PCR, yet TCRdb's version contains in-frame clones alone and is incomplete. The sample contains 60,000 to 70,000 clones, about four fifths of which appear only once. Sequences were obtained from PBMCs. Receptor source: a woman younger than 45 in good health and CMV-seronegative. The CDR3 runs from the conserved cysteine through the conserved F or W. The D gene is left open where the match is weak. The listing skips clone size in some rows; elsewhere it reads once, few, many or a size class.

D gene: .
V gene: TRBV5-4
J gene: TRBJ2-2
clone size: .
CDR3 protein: CASSHSTGELFF
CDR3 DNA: TGTGCCAGCAGCCACAGTACCGGGGAGCTGTTTTTT

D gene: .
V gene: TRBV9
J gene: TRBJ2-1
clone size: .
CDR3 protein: CASSGLNEQFF
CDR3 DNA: TGTGCCAGCAGCGGTCTCAATGAGCAGTTCTTC

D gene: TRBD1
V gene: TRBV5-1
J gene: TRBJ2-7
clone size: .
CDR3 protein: CASRPPDRGIYEQYF
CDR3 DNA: TGCGCCAGCCGACCCCCGGACAGGGGGATCTACGAGCAGTACTTC

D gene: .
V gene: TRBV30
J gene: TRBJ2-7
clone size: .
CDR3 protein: CAWSFDRSYEQYF
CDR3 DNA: TGTGCCTGGAGTTTCGACAGGTCCTACGAGCAGTACTTC

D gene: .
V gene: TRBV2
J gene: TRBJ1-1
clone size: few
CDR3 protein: CASSEVLEAFF
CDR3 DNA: TGTGCCAGCAGTGAAGTCCTTGAAGCTTTCTTT

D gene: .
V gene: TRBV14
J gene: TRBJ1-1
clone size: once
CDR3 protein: CASSQDLGRVNTEAFF
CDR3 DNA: TGTGCCAGCAGCCAAGATCTCGGCAGGGTGAACACTGAAGCTTTCTTT

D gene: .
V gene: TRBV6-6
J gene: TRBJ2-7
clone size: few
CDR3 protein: CASREGAWKYF
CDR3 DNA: TGTGCCAGCAGAGAAGGGGCGTGGAAGTACTTC

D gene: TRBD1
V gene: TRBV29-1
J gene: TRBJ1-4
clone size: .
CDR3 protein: CSVEGQGAGEKLFF
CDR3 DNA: TGCAGCGTTGAAGGCCAGGGGGCGGGAGAAAAACTGTTTTTT

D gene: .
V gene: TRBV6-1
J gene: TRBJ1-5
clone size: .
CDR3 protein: CASSDIGGGSQPQHF
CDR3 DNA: TGTGCCAGCAGTGATATTGGGGGCGGGAGTCAGCCCCAGCATTTT

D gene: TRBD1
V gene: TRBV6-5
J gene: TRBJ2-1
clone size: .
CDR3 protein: CASSYDRGIKRNEQFF
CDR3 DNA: TGTGCCAGCAGTTACGACAGGGGAATCAAGCGCAATGAGCAGTTCTTC